These 29 T cell receptor beta chains share one sample of origin, sequenced in a study of CD8+CD57+ T cells in acquired aplastic anemia. The patients chosen for sequencing had shown expansion of CD8+CD57+ cells (detected by flow cytometry). The template for TCR beta VDJ and CDR3 sequence profiling was genomic DNA. TCRdb reprocessed the reads via MiXCR and lists one record per CDR3 protein. The sample has roughly 100,000 distinct CDR3 sequences, 55% to 80% seen once; the top ten hold 65%. The sequenced material came from sorted CD4+, CD8+, or CD8+CD57+ T cells (not recorded which) from PBMCs. These receptor sequences come from a human donor with aplastic anemia.

The V call is TRBV5-4, the J call TRBJ2-3; D may be TRBD1 or TRBD2 (5 bases each). CDR3 length: 15 residues. Germline CDR1 SGHNT, CDR2 YYREEE (reference sequence). V was clipped by 0 bases and J by 7 bases, with 15 bases between them. This chain's CDR3 is CASSLGDALGHTQYF. CDR3 in DNA: TGTGCCAGCAGCTTGGGGGACGCGCTCGGCCATACGCAGTATTTT.

The rearrangement joins TRBV7-9 to TRBJ2-7; 7 bases align to TRBD1. The V gene's germline CDR1 is SEHNR and CDR2 FQNEAQ (reference sequence). V shed 2 bases, J shed 4 bases, and the junction held 5 bases outside the gene matches. The CDR3 consists of 14 residues. Here the CDR3 reads CASSLRGDSYEQYF. CDR3 sequence (DNA): TGTGCCAGCAGCTTACGAGGGGACAGTTACGAGCAGTACTTC.

As for this clonotype: The junction departs from the called germline gene at one end, perhaps through a read error. The rearrangement links TRBV20-1 to TRBJ2-3; 7 bases fit TRBD1. The length of the CDR3 is 17 residues. Germline CDR1 and CDR2: DFQATT and SNEGSKA (reference sequence). The CDR3, as DNA: TGCAGTGCTACGCGGACAGGCGAATTTGCCCACACAGATACGCAGTATTTC. Protein product: CSATRTGEFAHTDTQYF.

The gene calls are TRBV29-1 and TRBJ2-7; no clear D gene. The germline V gene has CDR1 SQVTM and CDR2 ANQGSEA. The CDR3 runs 12 residues. Trimming shortened V by 4 bases and J by 5 bases, and 12 bases separated the two germline ends. CDR3 nucleotide sequence: TGCAGCGTTGCACACCTAACCCACGAGCAGTACTTC. It translates to CSVAHLTHEQYF.

This clonotype was counted a few times. The V gene is TRBV15, the J gene TRBJ1-6; 8 bases line up with TRBD1. The V gene's germline CDR1 is LNHNV and CDR2 YYDKDF (reference sequence). The CDR3 runs to 14 residues. The junction had 4 bases not matched to a gene; V was cut back by 3 bases and J by 9 bases. The DNA for the CDR3 is TGTGCCACCAGCAGGGGACAGGAAGGTTCACCCCTCCACTTT. Translated, it gives CATSRGQEGSPLHF.

The V call is TRBV4-3, the J call TRBJ1-3, with D possibly TRBD1 on 5 matching bases. The CDR3 totals 15 residues. Germline V gene lookup returns CDR1 LGHNA and CDR2 YSLEER. Trimming removed 0 bases from V and 1 base from J, with 7 bases in between. The CDR3 sequence is CASSQDWGSGNTIYF. In nucleotides, the CDR3 is TGCGCCAGCAGCCAAGATTGGGGGTCTGGAAACACCATATATTTT.

The V call is TRBV24-1, the J call TRBJ2-3, with TRBD1 identical over 8 bases. The germline gives CDR1 KGHDR, CDR2 SFDVKD. The trim removed 9 bases at V and 3 bases at J, leaving 7 bases unmatched. CDR3 length: 14 residues. DNA of the CDR3: TGTGCCACCTCGGACAGGGATGGAACAGATACGCAGTATTTT. Protein: CATSDRDGTDTQYF.

This clonotype was counted a few times. This chain uses TRBV10-3 with TRBJ1-1; D might be TRBD1 (5 bases). The germline gives CDR1 ENHRY, CDR2 SYGVKD. This CDR3 spans 12 amino acids. Deletions cut 3 bases from V and 7 bases from J, with 9 bases between. In DNA form, the CDR3 reads TGTGCCATCAGTGACTTCGACAGTGAAGCTTTCTTT. Encoded protein: CAISDFDSEAFF.

The chain carries TRBV15 and TRBJ2-7; D gene unclear. V was pared by 0 bases and J by 1 base, with 4 bases between. CDR3 length equals 13 residues. The V gene's germline CDR1 is LNHNV and CDR2 YYDKDF (reference sequence). CDR3 region: CATSRDTSYEQYF. CDR3 coding DNA: TGTGCCACCAGCAGAGACACTTCCTACGAGCAGTACTTC.

The chain recombines TRBV5-1 with TRBJ2-2; 9 bases map to TRBD2. From germline, CDR1 is SGHRS and CDR2 YFSETQ. This CDR3 contains 15 residues. The V segment lost 0 bases and the J segment 8 bases; nucleotides outside the gene matches: 5. DNA of the CDR3: TGCGCCAGCAGCTTGGTAGCTAGCGGGGATGGGGAGCTGTTTTTT. This encodes CASSLVASGDGELFF.

This chain links TRBV7-9 with TRBJ2-1, with D perhaps matching TRBD1 (6 bases). Germline-derived CDR1 and CDR2 are SEHNR and FQNEAQ (reference sequence). Trimming left V 4 bases short and J 5 bases short, with 6 bases between. The CDR3 runs to 12 residues. CDR3 protein: CASSSGDNEQFF. The CDR3 nucleotides read TGTGCCAGCAGCTCAGGGGACAATGAGCAGTTCTTC.

The V and J genes are TRBV20-1 and TRBJ2-3; 11 positions agree with TRBD2. CDR1 is DFQATT and CDR2 is SNEGSKA in the germline V gene (reference sequence). The ends lost 4 bases at V and 0 bases at J; junction bases unmatched: 3. The CDR3 contains 15 residues. The CDR3 nucleotides are TGCAGTGCTATTCGGACTAGCGGGAGCACAGATACGCAGTATTTT. It yields the protein CSAIRTSGSTDTQYF.

Many counts were recorded for this clonotype. The rearrangement links TRBV20-1 to TRBJ2-1; D uncertain. CDR3 size: 14 residues. Germline V gene data show CDR1 as DFQATT and CDR2 as SNEGSKA (reference sequence). The V end was cut by 4 bases, the J end by 6 bases, with 16 bases between. Here the CDR3 reads CSATLGGEGNEQFF. Here the CDR3 DNA reads TGCAGTGCTACTTTAGGTGGGGAAGGCAATGAGCAGTTCTTC.

The chain is built from TRBV2 and TRBJ1-1; 7 nucleotides match TRBD1. Germline V gene lookup returns CDR1 SNHLY and CDR2 FYNNEI. The CDR3 is 14 amino acids. The J segment lost 6 bases and the V segment lost 4 bases, leaving 8 bases of the junction unmatched. The CDR3 reads CASSGSAQGSEAFF. CDR3 bases: TGTGCCAGCAGTGGGAGCGCACAGGGGTCTGAAGCTTTCTTT. Variable domain in full (rest from reference TRBV2 and TRBJ1-1): EPEVTQTPSHQVTQMGQEVILRCVPISNHLYFYWYRQILGQKVEFLVSFYNNEISEKSEIFDDQFSVERPDGSNFTLKIRSTKLEDSAMYFCASSGSAQGSEAFFGQGTRLTVV.

V gene TRBV29-1 combines with J gene TRBJ2-1; 7 positions agree with TRBD1. Germline V lookup: CDR1 SQVTM, CDR2 ANQGSEA. The CDR3 runs 15 residues. After removal of 8 bases from V and 3 bases from J, the junction contained 13 bases not matched to a gene. The DNA for the CDR3 is TGCAGCTTTTTCGTAGGGGGCGAGTTCTACAATGAGCAGTTCTTC. It encodes CSFFVGGEFYNEQFF.

Regarding this clonotype: One end of the junction does not line up with germline, which may come from a read error. The chain recombines TRBV7-6 with TRBJ2-7, with TRBD2 as a possible D gene (6 bases). Germline V CDR1 and CDR2: SGHVS, FNYEAQ. The CDR3 sequence is 15 residues long. The CDR3: CASSLGDSSSYEQYF. CDR3 in DNA: TGTGCCAGCAGTTTAGGGGACTCCAGCTCCTACGAGCAGTACTTC.

This chain uses TRBV20-1 with TRBJ2-7; a weak D match, TRBD1 (6 bases). The CDR3 is made up of 13 amino acids. CDR1 and CDR2 (germline): DFQATT, SNEGSKA (reference sequence). The V gene lost 6 bases and the J gene lost 5 bases, with 17 bases spanning the gap. The CDR3: CSATYRVVNEQYF. The CDR3 coding sequence is TGCAGTGCAACATACAGGGTTGTGAACGAGCAGTACTTC.

The chain is built from TRBV2 and TRBJ2-3; possibly TRBD1 for D (6 bases). CDR1 and CDR2 from the germline V gene are SNHLY and FYNNEI. The CDR3 runs to 14 residues. Trimming cost V 6 bases and J 0 bases, with 10 bases left between them. CDR3 residues: CASRDGTSTDTQYF. CDR3 DNA sequence: TGTGCCAGCAGGGACGGGACAAGCACAGATACGCAGTATTTT.

V is TRBV7-9 and J is TRBJ1-2, with 11 nucleotides matching TRBD1. This CDR3 is built from 14 residues. Germline CDR1 and CDR2: SEHNR and FQNEAQ (reference sequence). Trimming at V came to 9 bases and at J to 8 bases, leaving 11 bases not matched to a gene. The CDR3 reads CASHPGQGAWGYTF. CDR3 nucleotide sequence: TGTGCCAGTCACCCTGGACAGGGGGCTTGGGGCTACACCTTC.

This clonotype has a handful of counts. For the CDR3, the DNA is TGTGCCAGCAGCCAACTAGCGGGAGCAGGTCCTTCCTCCTACGAGCAGTACTTC. Translated, it gives CASSQLAGAGPSSYEQYF. This chain uses TRBV27 with TRBJ2-7; 11 positions match TRBD2. J was trimmed by 0 bases and V by 6 bases; bases with no gene match: 13. CDR3 length: 18 amino acids. Germline CDR1 MNHEY, CDR2 SMNVEV (reference sequence).

This clonotype was counted a single time. V gene TRBV20-1 combines with J gene TRBJ1-2; D ambiguous. V lost 1 base, J lost 0 bases, and 6 bases lay in between. CDR1 DFQATT and CDR2 SNEGSKA come from the germline V gene (reference sequence). The CDR3 loop spans 13 amino acids. The CDR3 DNA reads TGCAGTGCTAGAGCTGAAGCTAACTATGGCTACACCTTC. Amino acid sequence: CSARAEANYGYTF.

This clonotype was seen a handful of times. The chain employs TRBV15 and TRBJ2-5; D not resolved. The CDR3 consists of 12 residues. The germline V gene has CDR1 LNHNV and CDR2 YYDKDF (reference sequence). The germline V and J ends were trimmed by 1 base and 5 bases, with 5 bases remaining between them. The CDR3 loop is CATSRGGETQYF. In DNA form, the CDR3 reads TGTGCCACCAGCAGAGGTGGGGAGACCCAGTACTTC.

The chain uses TRBV20-1 and TRBJ1-2, with D tentatively TRBD1 (6 bases). V was cut by 0 bases and J by 8 bases, with 16 bases left in between. This CDR3 contains 14 residues. Per germline, CDR1 DFQATT and CDR2 SNEGSKA (reference sequence). This CDR3 is CSARDLVGTTGYTF. The CDR3 nucleotides are TGCAGTGCTAGAGATCTTGTTGGGACAACCGGCTACACCTTC.

A word on this clonotype: A read error is possible here, since a much larger clone lies one base away. The rearrangement links TRBV19 to TRBJ1-1; D is perhaps TRBD1 (5 bases). This CDR3 has 14 amino acids. Germline values: CDR1 LNHDA, CDR2 SQIVND (reference sequence). The DNA for the CDR3 is TGTGCCAGTAGAATAGGGGCAGGGTGTACTGAAGCTTTCTTT. Amino acids: CASRIGAGCTEAFF. Together with reference TRBV19 and TRBJ1-1, the CDR3 gives the full variable domain: DGGITQSPKYLFRKEGQNVTLSCEQNLNHDAMYWYRQDPGQGLRLIYYSQIVNDFQKGDIAEGYSVSREKKESFPLTVTSAQKNPTAFYLCASRIGAGCTEAFFGQGTRLTVV.

J is TRBJ2-7 and V is TRBV2; D is uncertain. This CDR3 is built from 14 residues. The V end lost 2 bases, the J end lost 0 bases, and 8 bases lay between the germline ends. Looked up from germline, CDR1 is SNHLY and CDR2 is FYNNEI. CDR3 nucleotides: TGTGCCAGCAGTGAACCCAGCTCCTCCTACGAGCAGTACTTC. Its protein is CASSEPSSSYEQYF.

Remarks on this clonotype: Its ends do not fully match the called genes, so a read error is possible. The CDR3 reads CVSSVRSEGPADTQYF. In DNA form, the CDR3 reads TGTGTCAGCAGCGTAAGGTCGGAGGGACCCGCGGATACGCAGTATTTT. This chain links TRBV9 with TRBJ2-3, with D possibly matching TRBD2 (6 bases). The CDR3 spans 16 residues. In germline, CDR1 is SGDLS, CDR2 YYNGEE.

This clonotype was counted a single time. The CDR3 coding sequence is TGTGCCAGCTCGATCACGACAGGGCCTACTGAAGCTTTCTTT. Its translation is CASSITTGPTEAFF. The chain carries TRBV12-3 or TRBV12-4 and TRBJ1-1; TRBD1 aligns across 7 bases. The junction had 11 bases not matched to a gene; V was cut back by 8 bases and J by 5 bases. The CDR3 is made up of 14 amino acids.

J is TRBJ2-5 and V is TRBV24-1; TRBD1 matches at 11 bases. CDR1 and CDR2 (germline): KGHDR, SFDVKD. V trimming: 2 bases; J trimming: 10 bases; junction bases outside the gene matches: 2. This CDR3 contains 13 residues. CDR3 residues: CATSDWTGGVQYF. The CDR3 DNA sequence: TGTGCCACCAGTGATTGGACAGGGGGCGTCCAGTACTTC.

V is TRBV11-1 and J is TRBJ2-7; D might be TRBD2 (5 bases). The end of the DNA aligns better with TRBJ2-1, so the J call may be wrong. The CDR3 spans 16 residues. The germline V gene encodes CDR1 SGHAT and CDR2 FQDESV (reference sequence). This CDR3 reads CASSSRSEGPYNEQFF. The CDR3 region has the DNA TGTGCCAGCAGCTCAAGGTCAGAGGGCCCCTACAATGAGCAGTTCTTC.